The sequence of this T cell receptor beta chain was determined in a study of blood T cell repertoires in COVID-19. The overall study: COVID-19 samples from acute and convalescent phases originated in the United States, Italy and Spain. T cells, B-cell-depleted T cells, or PBMCs provided the cDNA or gDNA that served as material.

CDR1 is SNHLY and CDR2 is FYNNEI in the germline V gene. The CDR3 loop spans 15 amino acids. V shed 4 bases, J shed 6 bases, and the junction held 6 bases outside the gene matches. Authors' data handling: Reference gene primer amplification gave nucleated cell count estimates. Repertoires were generated with immunoSEQ multiplex PCR, while TCRdb's copy carries only in-frame clones and drops some. V and J calls plus clone size are reproduced from that table; the DNA served to infer D and trimming. This sample has 120,000 or so clones; around 87% occur once, and the top ten carry approximately 3.3%. This TCR derives from a woman aged 55 to 70 with acute or convalescent COVID-19. The rearrangement joins TRBV2 to TRBJ2-1, with TRBD2 matching over 10 bases. The material sequenced was peripheral blood. The DNA of the CDR3 is TGTGCCAGCAGTGGACCTAGCGGGAGCCCCAATGAGCAGTTCTTC. It codes for CASSGPSGSPNEQFF.